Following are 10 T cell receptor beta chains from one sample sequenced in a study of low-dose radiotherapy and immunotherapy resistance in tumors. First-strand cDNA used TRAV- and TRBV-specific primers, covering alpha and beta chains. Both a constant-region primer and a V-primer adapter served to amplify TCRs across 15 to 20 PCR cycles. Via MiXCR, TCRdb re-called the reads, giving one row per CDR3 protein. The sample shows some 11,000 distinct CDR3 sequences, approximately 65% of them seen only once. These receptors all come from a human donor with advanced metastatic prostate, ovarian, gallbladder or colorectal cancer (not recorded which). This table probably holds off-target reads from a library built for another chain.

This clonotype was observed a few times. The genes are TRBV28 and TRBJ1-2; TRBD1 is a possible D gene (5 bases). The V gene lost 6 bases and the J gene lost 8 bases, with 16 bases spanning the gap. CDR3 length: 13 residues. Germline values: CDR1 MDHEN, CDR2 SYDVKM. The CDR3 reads CASSLRWGGGYTF. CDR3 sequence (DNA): TGTGCCAGCAGCCTTAGGTGGGGCGGCGGCTACACCTTC.

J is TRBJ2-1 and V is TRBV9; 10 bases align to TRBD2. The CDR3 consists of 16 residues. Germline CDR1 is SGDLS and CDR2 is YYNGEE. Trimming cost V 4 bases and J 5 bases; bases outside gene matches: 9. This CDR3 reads CASSRGGAGGNNEQFF. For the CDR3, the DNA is TGTGCCAGCAGCCGTGGGGGAGCGGGGGGGAACAATGAGCAGTTCTTC. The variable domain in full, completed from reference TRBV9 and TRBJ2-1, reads DSGVTQTPKHLITATGQRVTLRCSPRSGDLSVYWYQQSLDQGLQFLIQYYNGEERAKGNILERFSAQQFPDLHSELNLSSLELGDSALYFCASSRGGAGGNNEQFFGPGTRLTVL.

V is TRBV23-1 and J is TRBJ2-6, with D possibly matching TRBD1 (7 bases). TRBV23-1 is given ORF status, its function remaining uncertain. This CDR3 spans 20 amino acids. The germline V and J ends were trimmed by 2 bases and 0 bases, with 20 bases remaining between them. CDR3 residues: CASSQPDDREALSGANVLTF. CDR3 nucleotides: TGCGCCAGCAGTCAACCCGACGACAGGGAGGCTCTCTCTGGGGCCAACGTCCTGACTTTC.

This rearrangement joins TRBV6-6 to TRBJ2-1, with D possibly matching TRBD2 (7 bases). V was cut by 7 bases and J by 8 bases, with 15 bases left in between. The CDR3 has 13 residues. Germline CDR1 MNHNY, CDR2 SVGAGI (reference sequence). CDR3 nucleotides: TGTGCCAGCACCATGGGGGGGCTTTATGAGCAGTTCTTC. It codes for CASTMGGLYEQFF.

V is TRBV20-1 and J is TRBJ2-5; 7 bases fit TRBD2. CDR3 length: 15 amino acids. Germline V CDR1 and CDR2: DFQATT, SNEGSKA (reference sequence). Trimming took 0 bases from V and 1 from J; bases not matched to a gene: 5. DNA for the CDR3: TGCAGTGCTAGAGATCCGGCGGGAGCCCAAGAGACCCAGTACTTC. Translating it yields CSARDPAGAQETQYF.

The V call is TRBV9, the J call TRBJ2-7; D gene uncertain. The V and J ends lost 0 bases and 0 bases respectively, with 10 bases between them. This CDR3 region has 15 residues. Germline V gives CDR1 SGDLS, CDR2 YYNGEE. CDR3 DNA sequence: TGTGCCAGCAGCGTAGGCCAAACACGCTCCTACGAGCAGTACTTC. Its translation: CASSVGQTRSYEQYF.

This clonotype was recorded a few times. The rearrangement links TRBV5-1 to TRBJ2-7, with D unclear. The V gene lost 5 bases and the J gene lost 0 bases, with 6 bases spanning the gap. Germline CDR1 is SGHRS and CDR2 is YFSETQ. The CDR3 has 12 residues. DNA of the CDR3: TGCGCCAGCAGTTCTAGCTCCTACGAGCAGTACTTC. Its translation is CASSSSSYEQYF.

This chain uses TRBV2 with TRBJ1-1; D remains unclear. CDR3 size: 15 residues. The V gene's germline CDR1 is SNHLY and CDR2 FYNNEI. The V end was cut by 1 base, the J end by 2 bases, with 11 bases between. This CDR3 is CASSEVPGLNTEAFF. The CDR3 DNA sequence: TGTGCCAGCAGTGAAGTCCCGGGGTTAAACACTGAAGCTTTCTTT.

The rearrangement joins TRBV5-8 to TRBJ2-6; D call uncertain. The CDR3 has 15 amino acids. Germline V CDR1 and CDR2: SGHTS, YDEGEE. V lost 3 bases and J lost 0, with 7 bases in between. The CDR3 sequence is CASSSGYSGANVLTF. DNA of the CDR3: TGTGCCAGCAGCTCGGGCTACTCTGGGGCCAACGTCCTGACTTTC.

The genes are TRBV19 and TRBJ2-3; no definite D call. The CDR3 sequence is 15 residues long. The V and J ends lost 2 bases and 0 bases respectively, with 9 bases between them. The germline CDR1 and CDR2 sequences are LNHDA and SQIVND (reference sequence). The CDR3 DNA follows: TGTGCCAGTAGTATATACAGAACTAGCACAGATACGCAGTATTTT. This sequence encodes CASSIYRTSTDTQYF.